One and the same sample provided the 23 T cell receptor beta chains below, sequenced in a study of glioma-infiltrating T cells after dendritic cell vaccination. The protocol was immunoSEQ multiplex PCR, while the TCRdb copy is restricted to in-frame clones and leaves out a portion. The table shows some 99,000 clones, with approximately 80% occurring only once. Time point of the sample: after dendritic cell vaccination, including at tumor progression/relapse. Sequencing was performed on blood, taken after dendritic cell vaccination. Every receptor here comes from a human donor with glioblastoma.

This clone was found once. The CDR3 coding sequence is TGTGCCAGCAGTTACGGGCTAGCTGCCGGGGAGCTGTTTTTT. Its translation is CASSYGLAAGELFF. This chain links TRBV6-6 with TRBJ2-2; the D gene is possibly TRBD2 (5 bases). V gave up 2 bases and J gave up 6 bases, with 10 bases separating them. This CDR3 comprises 14 residues. From germline, CDR1 is MNHNY and CDR2 SVGAGI (reference sequence).

This clone was counted only a few times. The rearrangement uses TRBV6-6 and TRBJ1-1, with 8 bases fitting TRBD1. The CDR3 length is 15 residues. V was pared by 6 bases and J by 5 bases, with 11 bases of the junction left unmatched. Germline loops: CDR1 MNHNY, CDR2 SVGAGI (reference sequence). CDR3 DNA: TGTGCCAGCAGCCAGATTGGGGACAGGCGGACTGAAGCTTTCTTT. Its protein product is CASSQIGDRRTEAFF.

The chain combines TRBV29-1 with TRBJ1-5, with 9 bases matching TRBD1. V lost 7 bases, J lost 4 bases, and 5 bases stayed unmatched. Germline values: CDR1 SQVTM, CDR2 ANQGSEA. This CDR3 spans 13 amino acids. The CDR3 loop reads CSARDRANQPQHF. The CDR3 DNA is TGCAGCGCTCGGGACAGGGCGAATCAGCCCCAGCATTTT.

This clone occurred once. The chain uses TRBV5-1 and TRBJ1-4, with a possible D match to TRBD1 (6 bases). Trimming took off 3 bases at V and 4 bases at J, with 10 bases between the two ends. This CDR3 is built from 14 residues. The germline gives CDR1 SGHRS, CDR2 YFSETQ. The CDR3: CASSSTGLNEKLFF. For the CDR3, the DNA is TGCGCCAGCAGCTCAACAGGGCTTAATGAAAAACTGTTTTTT.

CDR3 residues: CASSLRLAGEYNEQFF. Written as DNA, the CDR3 is TGTGCCAGCTCACTTCGACTAGCGGGAGAGTACAATGAGCAGTTCTTC. V and J are TRBV18 and TRBJ2-1; 12 nucleotides align to TRBD2. The CDR3 runs 16 residues. Germline assignment: CDR1 KGHSH and CDR2 LQKENI. Germline trimming cut 4 bases from V and 4 bases from J; bases unmatched to any gene: 5.

This chain uses TRBV29-1 with TRBJ2-3; TRBD2 matches at 8 bases. V lost 7 bases, J lost 4 bases, and 10 bases stayed unmatched. Germline V gene sequence: CDR1 SQVTM, CDR2 ANQGSEA. The CDR3 has 14 amino acids. CDR3 residues: CSAKRGAGADTQYF. The CDR3 nucleotides read TGCAGCGCTAAGCGGGGAGCGGGGGCAGATACGCAGTATTTT.

This chain connects TRBV30 to TRBJ2-3; no clear D gene. The CDR3 is 12 amino acids. Germline V gene data show CDR1 as GTSNPN and CDR2 as SVGIG (reference sequence). The V and J ends lost 3 bases and 5 bases respectively, with 9 bases between them. The CDR3: CAWRFGGDTQYF. The CDR3 region has the DNA TGTGCCTGGAGGTTCGGCGGAGATACGCAGTATTTT. The full variable domain, with the rest looked up from reference TRBV30 and TRBJ2-3, is SQTIHQWPATLVQPVGSPLSLECTVEGTSNPNLYWYRQAAGRGLQLLFYSVGIGQISSEVPQNLSASRPQDRQFILSSKKLLLSDSGFYLCAWRFGGDTQYFGPGTRLTVL.

The CDR3 region has the DNA TGTGCCAGCCAACTGGCGGGGGCCTACGAGCAGTACTTC. Amino acid sequence: CASQLAGAYEQYF. The chain recombines TRBV2 with TRBJ2-7; 7 bases are shared with TRBD2. V shed 8 bases and J 2 bases; nucleotides not matched to a gene: 6. Germline CDR1 is SNHLY and CDR2 is FYNNEI. The CDR3 spans 13 residues.

This clone came up once. CDR3 residues: CASSLALMNTEAFF. CDR3 coding DNA: TGCGCCAGCAGCTTAGCCTTGATGAACACTGAAGCTTTCTTT. The rearrangement links TRBV5-1 to TRBJ1-1; D is unresolved. Germline CDR1 reads SGHRS; CDR2 reads YFSETQ. The V gene lost 2 bases and the J gene lost 0 bases, with 8 bases spanning the gap. The CDR3 spans 14 residues.

This clone was counted a single time. The chain is built from TRBV7-9 and TRBJ2-5; the D gene is possibly TRBD2 (6 bases). Trimming removed 4 bases from V and 1 base from J, with 7 bases in between. CDR1 is SEHNR and CDR2 is FQNEAQ in the germline V gene (reference sequence). The length of the CDR3 is 13 residues. CDR3: CASSWGVQETQYF. The CDR3 coding sequence is TGTGCCAGCAGCTGGGGGGTCCAAGAGACCCAGTACTTC.

Here the CDR3 reads CASSYNRGEAFF. Here the CDR3 DNA reads TGTGCCAGCAGCTACAACAGGGGGGAAGCTTTCTTT. The chain employs TRBV7-2 and TRBJ1-1; 8 nucleotides align to TRBD1. Trimming took 4 bases from V and 8 from J; bases not matched to a gene: 3. The germline gives CDR1 SGHTA, CDR2 FQGNSA. The CDR3 is 12 residues long.

The count of this clone is one. The chain combines TRBV5-1 with TRBJ1-5, with D tentatively TRBD1 (5 bases). V was cut by 4 bases and J by 9 bases, with 17 bases left in between. The CDR3 contains 14 residues. Germline assignment: CDR1 SGHRS and CDR2 YFSETQ. The chain's CDR3 is CASSITVAGGPQHF. In DNA, the CDR3 is TGCGCCAGCAGCATAACAGTCGCCGGGGGGCCCCAGCATTTT.

This clone showed up just a few times. J is TRBJ2-5 and V is TRBV5-1; 7 bases match TRBD1. CDR3 length: 15 amino acids. Germline-derived CDR1 and CDR2 are SGHRS and YFSETQ. V trimming: 4 bases; J trimming: 4 bases; junction bases outside the gene matches: 10. This CDR3 reads CASSPGQVGSETQYF. The CDR3 DNA follows: TGCGCCAGCAGCCCCGGACAGGTAGGATCAGAGACCCAGTACTTC.

This rearrangement joins TRBV5-1 to TRBJ2-5; D is possibly TRBD1 (6 bases). This CDR3 contains 15 residues. Trimming pared 0 bases from V and 2 bases from J, leaving 11 bases between. Germline V CDR1 and CDR2: SGHRS, YFSETQ. The CDR3 sequence: CASSLVDRRQETQYF. The CDR3 DNA is TGCGCCAGCAGCTTGGTAGACAGGAGGCAAGAGACCCAGTACTTC.

This clone was seen just once. The chain is built from TRBV6-6 and TRBJ1-4; 7 bases match TRBD1. V trimming: 10 bases; J trimming: 0 bases; junction bases outside the gene matches: 5. Per germline, CDR1 MNHNY and CDR2 SVGAGI (reference sequence). There are 14 residues in the CDR3. The DNA for the CDR3 is TGTGCCACATTAACAGGGGCAACTAATGAAAAACTGTTTTTT. Translation: CATLTGATNEKLFF.

CDR3 DNA sequence: TGTGCCAGCAGCTTGGGACAGTTGGGGCCTGAAGCTTTCTTT. It codes for CASSLGQLGPEAFF. The chain is built from TRBV5-6 and TRBJ1-1; possible D gene TRBD1, 5 bases. This CDR3 is 14 amino acids long. V lost 0 bases and J lost 6, with 12 bases in between. Germline V CDR1 and CDR2: SGHDT, YYEEEE.

This sequence joins TRBV28 and TRBJ2-7; the match to TRBD2 covers 8 bases. The CDR3 runs to 14 residues. V gave up 6 bases and J gave up 5 bases; unmatched junction bases: 9. Germline lookup yields CDR1 MDHEN and CDR2 SYDVKM. The chain's CDR3 is CASRLRLARHEQYF. DNA for the CDR3: TGTGCCAGCAGGCTCCGACTAGCGAGACACGAGCAGTACTTC.

This clone has just one count. The chain joins TRBV2 to TRBJ1-2; D unclear. The CDR3 sequence is 16 residues long. V lost 6 bases and J lost 5, with 22 bases in between. CDR1 and CDR2 from the germline V gene are SNHLY and FYNNEI. The CDR3 loop is CASSLPGRGAGYGYTF. The CDR3 DNA reads as TGTGCCAGCAGCCTCCCCGGACGTGGAGCGGGGTATGGCTACACCTTC.

The chain employs TRBV6-6 and TRBJ1-2; D is undetermined. V was pared by 5 bases and J by 9 bases, with 16 bases between. The CDR3 length is 13 residues. Germline lookup yields CDR1 MNHNY and CDR2 SVGAGI (reference sequence). The DNA for the CDR3 is TGTGCCAGCAGTCGAATCCAGGATACAAGCTACACCTTC. Protein: CASSRIQDTSYTF.

This clone was picked up one time. The rearrangement joins TRBV5-1 to TRBJ2-3; 7 bases map to TRBD1. Trimming cost V 2 bases and J 4 bases; bases outside gene matches: 7. Germline V CDR1 and CDR2: SGHRS, YFSETQ. This CDR3 has 15 residues. The CDR3 region is CASSLTGDRSDTQYF. CDR3 nucleotide sequence: TGCGCCAGCAGCTTAACAGGGGATAGATCAGATACGCAGTATTTT.

This chain connects TRBV2 to TRBJ1-1; 8 bases map to TRBD1. This CDR3 comprises 16 residues. CDR1 and CDR2 from the germline V gene are SNHLY and FYNNEI. V was pared by 6 bases and J by 1 base, with 10 bases of the junction left unmatched. The CDR3 sequence: CASRRTTGTGNTEAFF. The CDR3 DNA reads TGTGCCAGCAGGAGAACGACCGGGACAGGGAACACTGAAGCTTTCTTT.

The chain carries TRBV11-2 and TRBJ2-5, with 12 bases matching TRBD2. The V gene end was trimmed by 5 bases and the J gene end by 2 bases; junction bases not matched to a gene: 6. Germline assignment: CDR1 SGHAT and CDR2 FQNNGV. This CDR3 is 16 amino acids long. The CDR3 sequence is CASSLLAGGDQETQYF. The CDR3 DNA reads TGTGCCAGCAGCCTACTAGCGGGGGGAGATCAAGAGACCCAGTACTTC.

This chain joins TRBV19 and TRBJ2-3, with TRBD2 matching 11 bases. This CDR3 has 15 amino acids. CDR1 is LNHDA and CDR2 is SQIVND in the germline V gene (reference sequence). V trimming: 5 bases; J trimming: 4 bases; junction bases outside the gene matches: 5. DNA of the CDR3: TGTGCCAGTAGTTTGCTAGCGGGAGGCGCAGATACGCAGTATTTT. Protein product: CASSLLAGGADTQYF.